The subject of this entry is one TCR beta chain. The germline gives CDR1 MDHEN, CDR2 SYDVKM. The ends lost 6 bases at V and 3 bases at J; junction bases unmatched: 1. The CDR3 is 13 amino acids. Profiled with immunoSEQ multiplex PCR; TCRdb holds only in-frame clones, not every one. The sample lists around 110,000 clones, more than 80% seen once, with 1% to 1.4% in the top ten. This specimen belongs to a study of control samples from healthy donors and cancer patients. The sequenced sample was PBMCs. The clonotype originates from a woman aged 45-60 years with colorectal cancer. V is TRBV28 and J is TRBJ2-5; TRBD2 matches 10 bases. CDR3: CASSGLAEETQYF. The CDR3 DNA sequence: TGTGCCAGCAGCGGACTAGCGGAAGAGACCCAGTACTTC.